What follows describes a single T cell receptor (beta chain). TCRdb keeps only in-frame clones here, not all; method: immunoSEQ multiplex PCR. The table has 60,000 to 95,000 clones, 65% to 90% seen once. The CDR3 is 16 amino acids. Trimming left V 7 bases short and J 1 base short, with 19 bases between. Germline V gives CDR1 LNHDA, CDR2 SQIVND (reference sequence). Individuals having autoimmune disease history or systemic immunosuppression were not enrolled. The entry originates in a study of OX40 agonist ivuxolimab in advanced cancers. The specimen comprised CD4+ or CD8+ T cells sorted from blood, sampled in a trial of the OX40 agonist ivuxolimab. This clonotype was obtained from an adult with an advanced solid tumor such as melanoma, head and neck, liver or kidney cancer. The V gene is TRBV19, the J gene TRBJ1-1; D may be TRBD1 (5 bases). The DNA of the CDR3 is TGTGCCAGTACCGACCTAGCGGACACAGCGAACACTGAAGCTTTCTTT. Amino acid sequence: CASTDLADTANTEAFF.